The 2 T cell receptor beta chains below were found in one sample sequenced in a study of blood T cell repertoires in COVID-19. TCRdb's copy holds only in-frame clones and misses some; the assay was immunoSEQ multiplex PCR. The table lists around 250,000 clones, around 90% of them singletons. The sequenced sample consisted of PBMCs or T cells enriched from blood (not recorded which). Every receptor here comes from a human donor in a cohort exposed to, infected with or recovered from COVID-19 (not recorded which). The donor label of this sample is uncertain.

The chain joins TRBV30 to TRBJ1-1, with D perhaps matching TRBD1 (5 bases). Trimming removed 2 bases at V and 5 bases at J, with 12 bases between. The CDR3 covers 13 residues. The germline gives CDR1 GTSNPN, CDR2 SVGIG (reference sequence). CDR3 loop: CAWSFSRGTEAFF. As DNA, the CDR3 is TGTGCCTGGAGTTTCTCCCGGGGGACTGAAGCTTTCTTT.

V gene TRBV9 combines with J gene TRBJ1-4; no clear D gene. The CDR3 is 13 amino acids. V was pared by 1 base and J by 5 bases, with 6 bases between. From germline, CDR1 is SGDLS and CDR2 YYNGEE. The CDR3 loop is CASSVKANEKLFF. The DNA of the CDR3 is TGTGCCAGCAGCGTAAAAGCAAATGAAAAACTGTTTTTT.